The clone carrying this T cell receptor (beta chain) was observed a handful of times. The data stem from a study of patients and donors after allogeneic stem cell transplantation. V was clipped by 6 bases and J by 7 bases; unmatched bases: 9. This CDR3 has 15 residues. CDR1 and CDR2 from the germline V gene are MNHNS and SASEGT. MiXCR, applied by TCRdb to the RT-PCR reads, yields one record per CDR3 protein. Counted here are 800,000 to 1,000,000 distinct CDR3 sequences, about 20% occurring once; the ten biggest clones make up 5% to 7.5%. Sequencing was done on a sample of blood, either unsorted or a sorted T cell fraction (not recorded which). This receptor was identified in a human donor who was either an allogeneic HSCT recipient or a stem cell or donor lymphocyte infusion donor (not recorded which). It is not recorded whose cells these are; they may come from a transplant donor. The rearrangement uses TRBV6-1 and TRBJ1-6; 7 nucleotides match TRBD1. CDR3 sequence (DNA): TGTGCCAGCAGACCTTCGACAGGGACGAATTCACCCCTCCACTTT. Its translation: CASRPSTGTNSPLHF.